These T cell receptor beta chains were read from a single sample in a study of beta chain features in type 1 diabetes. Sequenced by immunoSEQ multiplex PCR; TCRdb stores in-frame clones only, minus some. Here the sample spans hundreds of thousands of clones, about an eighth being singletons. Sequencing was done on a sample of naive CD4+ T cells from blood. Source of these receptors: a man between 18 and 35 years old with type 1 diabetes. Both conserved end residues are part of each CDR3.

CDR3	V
CSVENRDITGELFF	TRBV29-1
CASSSWTGEYEQYF	TRBV13
CASGLEENTEAFF	TRBV12-5
CASSQDVGLYEQYF	TRBV4-3
CASSLDSGPHYEQYF	TRBV5-1
CASRPDPTRAKNIQYF	TRBV6-6
CASSFRVEETQYF	TRBV6-6
CASSQVGTGWMFF	TRBV4-1
CAWSVTGGQPQHF	TRBV30
CASRGQGSSYEQYF	TRBV6-5
CASSFGPSSGNTIYF	TRBV7-2
CSALAGGKQFF	TRBV20-1
CASSRILGSNTEAFF	TRBV2
CASSRPLLGGFGPQHF	TRBV28
CASSKDGDRYEQYF	TRBV2
CASTRAMNTEAFF	TRBV2
CASSSSGQFTDTQYF	TRBV18
CASSQEGWNTGELFF	TRBV4-2
CASSLQGSRNQPQHF	TRBV6-5
CASSLGQGLYEQYF	TRBV4-1
CASSTGTDEQYF	TRBV19
CASSPRAGVLRPEFF	TRBV7-7
CASNLAMGTEAFF	TRBV2
CAWSVQGGTDTQYF	TRBV30
CASRWESEQYF	TRBV5-1
CASSPGTGTSGNTIYF	TRBV4-2
CASRDRPNYGYTF	TRBV27
CASSPRLAGGLLADTQYF	TRBV7-8
CASSRPGGDEQYF	TRBV14
CAWSLYYESSYEQYF	TRBV30
CASSLGANYGYTF	TRBV18
CSAYRTDYGYTF	TRBV29-1
CASSLDPSGSHKYF	TRBV7-2
CASSEALRLAGATEFF	TRBV2
CASSSLTGSGYTF	TRBV6-6
CASSQGLGRVEKLFF	TRBV14
CAWSAGRTDQPQHF	TRBV30
CASSVVPRGEDTQYF	TRBV9
CASSQEVRSGAPDTQYF	TRBV4-3
CAWKQGSVNEQFF	TRBV30
CASSRTGGDIQYF	TRBV7-2
CASKSFGLAVGNEQFF	TRBV7-2